This T cell receptor (beta chain) was identified during a study of blood T cell repertoires in COVID-19. Clones were sequenced by immunoSEQ multiplex PCR, and TCRdb holds only the in-frame ones, with some missing. There are about 150,000 clones in the sample; 78% occur only once, and roughly 14% lies in the top ten. This clonotype originated in a woman of 80 years or more with acute or convalescent COVID-19. The sequenced sample consisted of peripheral blood.

DNA of the CDR3: TGTGCCATCAGTGAACTGGAGGTCGGGGAGCTGTTTTTT. Protein sequence: CAISELEVGELFF. The chain combines TRBV10-3 with TRBJ2-2; weak D call: TRBD2 (5 bases). Deletions cut 3 bases from V and 7 bases from J, with 9 bases between. CDR1 ENHRY and CDR2 SYGVKD come from the germline V gene. The CDR3 has 13 residues.